Listed below are T cell receptor beta chains from one sample, sequenced in a study of blood T cell repertoires in COVID-19. Repertoires were generated with immunoSEQ multiplex PCR, while TCRdb's copy carries only in-frame clones and drops some. The repertoire holds about 200,000 clones, around nine tenths seen once, with around 6.6% in the top ten. The specimen sequenced was peripheral blood. The receptors come from a woman aged 40 to 50 who had recovered from COVID-19. Each CDR3 is given with its conserved first and last residue. A D gene is named only where the DNA matches it firmly. Size is omitted from some rows. Given values are once, few, many or a class for expanded clones.

>NA|TRBJ1-1|TRBV19|once
TGTGCCAGTAGTATACGGGGGGCTCGTACTGAAGCTTTCTTT
CASSIRGARTEAFF
>NA|TRBJ1-1|TRBV6-2/TRBV6-3|once
TGTGCCAGCAGTTACCATGGGGATTGGGGCTTGGCTGAAGCTTTCTTT
CASSYHGDWGLAEAFF
>NA|TRBJ2-7|TRBV29-1|NA
TGCAGCGTTGAAGGGAGCTCTTACGAGCAGTACTTC
CSVEGSSYEQYF
>TRBD1|TRBJ2-7|TRBV28|NA
TGTGCCAGCAGTCAACCATCCGGGACAGGAGGCGACGAGCAGTACTTC
CASSQPSGTGGDEQYF
>TRBD1|TRBJ1-1|TRBV20-1|NA
TGCAGTGCTAGTGAGACCGGGACAGGGGACACTGAAGCTTTCTTT
CSASETGTGDTEAFF
>TRBD2|TRBJ2-1|TRBV18|NA
TGTGCCAGCTCACCGGAAGGGACTAGCGGGGGACTATTTTACAATGAGCAGTTCTTC
CASSPEGTSGGLFYNEQFF
>TRBD2|TRBJ2-7|TRBV5-1|NA
TGCGCCAGCAGCTTGGAAAGGACGGGACAAGCGGGAGGGCCTTACGAGCAGTACTTC
CASSLERTGQAGGPYEQYF
>TRBD2|TRBJ2-3|TRBV27|NA
TGTGCCACCCGGGGGGGCGGGAGTTACACAGATACGCAGTATTTT
CATRGGGSYTDTQYF
>NA|TRBJ1-4|TRBV29-1|NA
TGCAGCGTTGGGAACCTGGGGAGGGGGAGTGAAAAACTGTTTTTT
CSVGNLGRGSEKLFF
>TRBD1|TRBJ1-2|TRBV7-2|NA
TGTGCCAGCAGCCCCGGGACAGGCGGGGGCTATGGCTACACCTTC
CASSPGTGGGYGYTF
>TRBD2|TRBJ2-3|TRBV15|NA
TGTGCCACCAGCAGAGCGGTAGCGGGGCCGACAGATACGCAGTATTTT
CATSRAVAGPTDTQYF
>NA|TRBJ1-5|TRBV5-1|NA
TGCGCCAGCAGCCCGGATGGAGGCAGTAATCAGCCCCAGCATTTT
CASSPDGGSNQPQHF
>TRBD2|TRBJ2-2|TRBV4-3|NA
TGCGCCAGCAGCCTAATAGCGGGAGGGCCAATCGGGGAGCTGTTTTTT
CASSLIAGGPIGELFF
>NA|TRBJ2-1|TRBV6-6|NA
TGTGCCAGCAGTTACTCGTCGGGAGTTAGCTACAATGAGCAGTTCTTC
CASSYSSGVSYNEQFF
>NA|TRBJ2-1|TRBV10-2|NA
TGCGCCAGCAGTGGGCCTCGCAGGCACAATGAGCAGTTCTTC
CASSGPRRHNEQFF
>NA|TRBJ2-2|TRBV11-3|NA
TGTGCCAGCAGCCAAATCGGTGACACCGGGGAGCTGTTTTTT
CASSQIGDTGELFF
>TRBD1|TRBJ1-1|TRBV6-5|NA
TGTGCCAGCCGGGACAGCCTGAACACTGAAGCTTTCTTT
CASRDSLNTEAFF
>NA|TRBJ1-1|TRBV27|NA
TGTGCCAGCAGTACCCAGTGGGGCACCACTGAAGCTTTCTTT
CASSTQWGTTEAFF
>TRBD2|TRBJ2-1|TRBV11-3|many
TGTGCCAGCAGCCACGGACTAGCGTTCAATGAGCAGTTCTTC
CASSHGLAFNEQFF
>TRBD1|TRBJ2-1|TRBV7-6|NA
TGTGCCAGCAGCGCAGGGACAGACTCCTACAATGAGCAGTTCTTC
CASSAGTDSYNEQFF
>TRBD1|TRBJ2-7|TRBV15|NA
TGTGCCACCAGCGGGGACAGGGGGCCCTACGAGCAGTACTTC
CATSGDRGPYEQYF
>NA|TRBJ2-7|TRBV19|NA
TGTGCCAGTAGTCTCGGACTGGAAACCTACGAGCAGTACTTC
CASSLGLETYEQYF
>NA|TRBJ2-7|TRBV28|few
TGTGCCAGCAGTTTATCGTCCCCCAGGGGTCGGTACTTC
CASSLSSPRGRYF
>TRBD1|TRBJ1-1|TRBV9|NA
TGTGCCAGCAGCGCCCATGGGACAGAGAACACTGAAGCTTTCTTT
CASSAHGTENTEAFF
>TRBD1|TRBJ2-5|TRBV7-2|NA
TGTGCCAGCAGCCCCCAGGGGGTCGCCTGGGAGACCCAGTACTTC
CASSPQGVAWETQYF
>TRBD1|TRBJ2-2|TRBV10-3|NA
TGTGCCATCAGTGCACAGGGGGGGAACACCGGGGAGCTGTTTTTT
CAISAQGGNTGELFF
>NA|TRBJ2-2|TRBV10-3|NA
TGTGCCATCAGGGCAAGAGGTGGCGGGGTGGGCAACACCGGGGAGCTGTTTTTT
CAIRARGGGVGNTGELFF
>NA|TRBJ1-1|TRBV6-5|few
TGTGCCAGCCGGGGACTGATGAACACTGAAGCTTTCTTT
CASRGLMNTEAFF
>TRBD1|TRBJ1-1|TRBV4-3|NA
TGCGCCAGCAGCCTCACAGGGGGCCGGAACACTGAAGCTTTCTTT
CASSLTGGRNTEAFF
>TRBD1|TRBJ1-6|TRBV3-1/TRBV3-2|NA
TGTGCCAGCAGCGCGACAGGGTCCGGATCACCCCTCCACTTT
CASSATGSGSPLHF
>NA|TRBJ2-1|TRBV24-1|NA
TGTGCCACCAGTGCGAGGGCTAAGTCTGATGAGCAGTTCTTC
CATSARAKSDEQFF
>NA|TRBJ1-1|TRBV2|NA
TGTGCCAGCAGTGAGGCAGGCAAAGCTTTCTTT
CASSEAGKAFF
>NA|TRBJ2-1|TRBV19|NA
TGTGCCAGTAGCCGGGGACTTATCGGGGTTGACCGTTACAATGAGCAGTTCTTC
CASSRGLIGVDRYNEQFF
>TRBD1|TRBJ1-6|TRBV5-1|once
TGCGCCAGCAGCTTGACCGGACAGGGGGGAGATTCACCCCTCCACTTT
CASSLTGQGGDSPLHF
>NA|TRBJ2-2|TRBV5-1|few
TGCGCCAGCAGCTTGGGTTCCAGGGATGGTACCGGGGAGCTGTTTTTT
CASSLGSRDGTGELFF
>TRBD2|TRBJ2-3|TRBV5-1|NA
TGCGCCAGCAGCCCGGGACTAGCGGGAGTATCAGATACGCAGTATTTT
CASSPGLAGVSDTQYF
>NA|TRBJ2-7|TRBV9|NA
TGTGCCAGCAGCGTAGGTGGAGGGGCCCAATCCTACGAGCAGTACTTC
CASSVGGGAQSYEQYF
>NA|TRBJ2-5|TRBV19|NA
TGTGCCAGTAGTAGGGGGAGGCCACCCCAAGAGACCCAGTACTTC
CASSRGRPPQETQYF
>NA|TRBJ2-6|TRBV5-4|NA
TGTGCCAGCAGCTTAGTCATCAGCGGTTTTCCTGGGGCCAACGTCCTGACTTTC
CASSLVISGFPGANVLTF
>NA|TRBJ2-7|TRBV29-1|NA
TGCAGCGTTGAAGTTTTCCGGGAGTCGAACTACGAGCAGTACTTC
CSVEVFRESNYEQYF
>NA|TRBJ1-5|TRBV2|once
TGTGCCAGCAGGGAAAGATCGGGCAATCAGCCCCAGCATTTT
CASRERSGNQPQHF
>TRBD1|TRBJ1-4|TRBV6-5|NA
TGTGCCAGCAGTATAGGGGAACAGGGGTATGAAAAACTGTTTTTT
CASSIGEQGYEKLFF
>NA|TRBJ2-7|TRBV19|few
TGTGCCAGTAGTTCCACCCCTACAGGTGGAGTCGAGCAGTACTTC
CASSSTPTGGVEQYF
>NA|TRBJ2-6|TRBV30|NA
TGTGCCTGGGCGAGGGGGTCTGGGGCCAACGTCCTGACTTTC
CAWARGSGANVLTF
>TRBD1|TRBJ2-3|TRBV19|NA
TGTGCCAGTAGTGCTGACAGGGGTAGGACAGATACGCAGTATTTT
CASSADRGRTDTQYF
>NA|TRBJ2-3|TRBV12-5|NA
TGTGCTAGTGGTAAAACCGGCAGGTCCACAGATACGCAGTATTTT
CASGKTGRSTDTQYF
>NA|TRBJ1-6|TRBV3-1/TRBV3-2|once
TGTGCCAGCAGCCACGGGGGACCTGATAATTCACCCCTCCACTTT
CASSHGGPDNSPLHF
>NA|TRBJ1-3|TRBV14|NA
TGTGCCAGCAGCCAAAACAGGGTTGGAAACACCATATATTTT
CASSQNRVGNTIYF
>TRBD1|TRBJ1-2|TRBV10-3|once
TGTGCCATCAGGCGAGACCCGGGACAGGGGAACTATGGCTACACCTTC
CAIRRDPGQGNYGYTF
>NA|TRBJ1-4|TRBV5-1|once
TGCGCCAGCAAGCCCCAGGCAACTAATGAAAAACTGTTTTTT
CASKPQATNEKLFF
>NA|TRBJ1-5|TRBV6-2/TRBV6-3|once
TGTGCCAGCAGCCCCCCGGACACTGCCAGGAATCAGCCCCAGCATTTT
CASSPPDTARNQPQHF
>TRBD1|TRBJ1-4|TRBV5-1|NA
TGCGCCAGCAGCGTGGGACAGGGGGCGGAAAAACTGTTTTTT
CASSVGQGAEKLFF
>NA|TRBJ2-5|TRBV6-4|NA
TGTGCCAGCAGTGATCGGACGGGACTCCAAGAGACCCAGTACTTC
CASSDRTGLQETQYF
>TRBD1|TRBJ2-7|TRBV19|NA
TGTGCCACCACGGACAGGTCGAGCTCCTACGAGCAGTACTTC
CATTDRSSSYEQYF
>NA|TRBJ1-3|TRBV29-1|NA
TGCAGCGTGGGGGAGGGTAATCGAAACACCATATATTTT
CSVGEGNRNTIYF